These T cell receptor beta chains were read from a single sample in a study of cytomegalovirus exposure and HLA in healthy donors. Generated by immunoSEQ multiplex PCR, the TCRdb table keeps only in-frame clones and is missing some. Seen here are over 110,000 clones, approximately 83% observed once, and the top ten hold 2% to 3%. The specimen was PBMCs. The receptors stem from a male donor in good health and CMV-seronegative. The CDR3 runs from the conserved cysteine through the conserved F or W. The D gene is left open where the match is weak. Clone size, where shown, is once, few, many, or a class for clones that have expanded.

v_gene,j_gene,abundance,len,d_gene,CDR3aa,CDR3nt
TRBV11-2,TRBJ1-2,once,15,TRBD1,CASSLGPGTGVGYTF,TGTGCCAGCAGCTTAGGACCCGGGACAGGTGTTGGCTACACCTTC
TRBV5-4,TRBJ2-7,-,13,-,CASSLTGSDEQYF,TGTGCCAGCAGCTTGACAGGGTCGGACGAGCAGTACTTC
TRBV11-2,TRBJ2-1,-,15,-,CASSLIRTPNNEQFF,TGTGCCAGCAGCTTAATTCGGACTCCTAACAATGAGCAGTTCTTC
TRBV29-1,TRBJ1-1,-,14,-,CSVEDTVLRTEAFF,TGCAGCGTTGAGGACACAGTGCTGCGCACTGAAGCTTTCTTT
TRBV4-3,TRBJ2-7,-,19,TRBD2,CASSQGIQWRREATYEQYF,TGCGCCAGCAGCCAGGGGATTCAGTGGCGGCGGGAGGCCACCTACGAGCAGTACTTC
TRBV4-3,TRBJ2-6,-,19,-,CASSRNPGTPTSGANVLTF,TGCGCCAGCAGCCGAAATCCCGGGACACCGACCTCTGGGGCCAACGTCCTGACTTTC
TRBV28,TRBJ2-3,-,14,TRBD2,CATRGLAETDTQYF,TGTGCCACCCGAGGACTAGCGGAAACAGATACGCAGTATTTT
TRBV11-2,TRBJ2-2,-,15,TRBD1,CASSYGQGYAGELFF,TGTGCCAGCAGCTACGGACAGGGTTATGCCGGGGAGCTGTTTTTT
TRBV30,TRBJ1-1,-,14,-,CAWSAPGPNTEAFF,TGTGCCTGGAGCGCCCCAGGTCCGAACACTGAAGCTTTCTTT
TRBV7-2,TRBJ2-7,-,11,-,CASSSYYEQYF,TGTGCCAGCAGCTCTTACTACGAGCAGTACTTC
TRBV5-1,TRBJ2-7,-,15,TRBD2,CASRSGLARNYEQYF,TGCGCCAGCAGATCGGGACTAGCGAGAAACTACGAGCAGTACTTC
TRBV30,TRBJ2-3,-,12,-,CAWSAYGDTQYF,TGTGCCTGGAGTGCGTACGGGGATACGCAGTATTTT
TRBV28,TRBJ2-1,once,15,-,CASSFKGRLYNEQFF,TGTGCCAGCAGTTTTAAGGGGAGGCTATACAATGAGCAGTTCTTC
TRBV19,TRBJ2-1,-,14,TRBD2,CASNAAGSGHEQFF,TGTGCCAGTAACGCAGCGGGGAGTGGGCATGAGCAGTTCTTC
TRBV7-9,TRBJ2-1,-,13,-,CASSLRTDNEQFF,TGTGCCAGCAGCTTAAGAACGGACAATGAGCAGTTCTTC
TRBV28,TRBJ2-7,-,19,TRBD2,CASSLPLTPKRDLSYEQYF,TGTGCCAGCAGTCTACCATTGACCCCAAAGCGGGACCTTTCCTACGAGCAGTACTTC
TRBV4-1,TRBJ2-2,-,16,TRBD2,CASSPIAGNYAGELFF,TGCGCCAGCAGTCCCATAGCGGGAAATTATGCCGGGGAGCTGTTTTTT
TRBV6-6,TRBJ2-1,once,16,TRBD2,CASTGGEGRLRNEQFF,TGTGCCAGCACCGGAGGGGAGGGGAGATTGAGGAATGAGCAGTTCTTC
TRBV29-1,TRBJ2-7,-,12,-,CSVGGGPLGQYF,TGCAGCGTAGGTGGAGGTCCCCTAGGGCAGTACTTC
TRBV4-1,TRBJ2-7,-,15,-,CASSQESSPPYEQYF,TGCGCCAGCAGCCAAGAGTCGTCCCCCCCTTACGAGCAGTACTTC
TRBV7-9,TRBJ2-7,once,18,TRBD2,CASSFGTRGLVGSYEQYF,TGTGCCAGCAGCTTCGGGACTCGGGGACTAGTGGGTTCTTACGAGCAGTACTTC
TRBV21-1,TRBJ1-5,-,21,-,CASSQEPRDRGSPHYNQPQHF,TGTGCCAGCAGCCAAGAGCCGCGGGACAGAGGGTCCCCCCACTACAATCAGCCCCAGCATTTT
TRBV10-3,TRBJ1-1,-,15,TRBD1,CAISDPGQGSTEAFF,TGTGCCATCAGTGACCCCGGACAGGGGTCCACTGAAGCTTTCTTT
TRBV7-3,TRBJ2-4,-,17,-,CASSPQPGSWAKNIQYF,TGTGCCAGCAGCCCACAGCCCGGGAGTTGGGCCAAAAACATTCAGTACTTC
TRBV28,TRBJ1-5,-,14,-,CASSLVTGNQPQHF,TGTGCCAGCAGTTTAGTGACAGGTAATCAGCCCCAGCATTTT
TRBV7-2,TRBJ2-5,few,15,-,CASSQGWVAFETQYF,TGTGCCAGCAGTCAGGGATGGGTGGCATTTGAGACCCAGTACTTC
TRBV6-1,TRBJ2-7,-,15,-,CASSPPRTALDEQYF,TGTGCCAGCAGTCCTCCCCGGACAGCGTTGGACGAGCAGTACTTC
TRBV7-9,TRBJ2-4,-,14,-,CASSPTTLENIQYF,TGTGCCAGCAGCCCGACTACCTTGGAAAACATTCAGTACTTC
TRBV9,TRBJ2-1,-,18,TRBD2,CASSARLGLAGAWNEQFF,TGTGCCAGCAGCGCCCGACTCGGACTAGCGGGAGCTTGGAATGAGCAGTTCTTC
TRBV9,TRBJ2-1,once,16,-,CASSVVRVSSYNEQFF,TGTGCCAGCAGCGTCGTTCGGGTGAGCTCCTACAATGAGCAGTTCTTC
TRBV4-1,TRBJ2-7,-,15,TRBD1,CASSQEGQANYEQYF,TGCGCCAGCAGCCAAGAGGGACAGGCTAACTACGAGCAGTACTTC
TRBV4-3,TRBJ1-5,-,14,-,CASSPHKGDQPQHF,TGCGCCAGCAGCCCCCACAAGGGGGATCAGCCCCAGCATTTT
TRBV5-1,TRBJ2-1,-,14,TRBD2,CASTQTSGNNEQFF,TGCGCCAGCACCCAGACTAGCGGGAACAATGAGCAGTTCTTC
TRBV27,TRBJ2-3,-,14,TRBD2,CATSFSGSLDTQYF,TGTGCCACCAGCTTTAGCGGGAGTTTAGATACGCAGTATTTT
TRBV5-3,TRBJ2-7,-,15,TRBD1,CARSLNRQGLCEQYF,TGTGCCAGAAGCTTAAATAGACAGGGCTTATGCGAGCAGTACTTC
TRBV6-5,TRBJ2-5,-,13,TRBD1,CATHGDRDETQYF,TGTGCCACCCACGGCGACAGGGATGAGACCCAGTACTTC
TRBV21-1,TRBJ1-3,once,13,-,CASSPHSGNTIYF,TGTGCCAGCAGTCCCCACTCTGGAAACACCATATATTTT